The 20 T cell receptor beta chains listed next were all sequenced from one sample in a study of shared clonotypes between healthy human individuals. Produced via immunoSEQ multiplex PCR; TCRdb's table is partial and in-frame only. This sample has some 2,500,000 clones, with roughly 93% found just once. The material sequenced was naive CD4+ T cells from PBMCs. Subset meaning: CD45RA+ positively selected. These receptors came from a man aged 18 to 29 in good health. Some clones in this sample may be carry-over from other donors' samples.

The J gene is TRBJ2-7, the V gene TRBV6-1; the match to TRBD1 covers 7 bases. The germline V gene encodes CDR1 MNHNS and CDR2 SASEGT. V gave up 4 bases and J gave up 1 base; unmatched junction bases: 13. CDR3 size: 17 residues. CDR3 amino acids: CASSVGDRALGSYEQYF. CDR3 DNA: TGTGCCAGCAGTGTTGGAGACAGGGCCTTGGGGTCCTACGAGCAGTACTTC.

About this clone itself: The identical CDR3 is also encoded by other nucleotide sequences in the sample. CDR3 amino acids: CASSVGGSGGYNEQFF. Here the CDR3 DNA reads TGTGCCAGCAGCGTAGGGGGTAGCGGAGGGTACAATGAGCAGTTCTTC. The rearrangement links TRBV9 to TRBJ2-1, with D possibly being TRBD2 (6 bases). Trimming cost V 0 bases and J 4 bases, with 14 bases left between them. Germline lookup yields CDR1 SGDLS and CDR2 YYNGEE. The CDR3 is 16 residues long.

This clone has more than one count but fewer than ten. The J gene is TRBJ1-1, the V gene TRBV9, with a possible D match to TRBD1 (6 bases). Germline V lookup: CDR1 SGDLS, CDR2 YYNGEE. Trimming removed 6 bases from V and 8 bases from J, with 17 bases in between. This CDR3 region has 13 residues. The CDR3 region has the DNA TGTGCCAGCACCCCAACCGGGACACAAGAAGCTTTCTTT. As protein: CASTPTGTQEAFF. The complete variable domain, with remaining parts taken from reference TRBV9 and TRBJ1-1, reads DSGVTQTPKHLITATGQRVTLRCSPRSGDLSVYWYQQSLDQGLQFLIQYYNGEERAKGNILERFSAQQFPDLHSELNLSSLELGDSALYFCASTPTGTQEAFFGQGTRLTVV.

This chain uses TRBV4-1 with TRBJ1-4, with D perhaps matching TRBD1 (5 bases). Germline assignment: CDR1 MGHRA and CDR2 YSYEKL. Trimming took 2 bases from V and 10 from J, leaving 20 bases between them. The CDR3 has 16 residues. CDR3 sequence (DNA): TGCGCCAGCAGCCAACCCTTGGGTCTCAGGGTTGGAAAACTGTTTTTT. Translated: CASSQPLGLRVGKLFF.

The V call is TRBV5-1, the J call TRBJ2-2; D gene ambiguous. The germline V gene encodes CDR1 SGHRS and CDR2 YFSETQ. CDR3 length: 12 amino acids. V dropped 3 bases and J dropped 6 bases, with 6 bases sitting between them. The CDR3 DNA sequence: TGCGCCAGCAGCTCCCGGGCCGGGGAGCTGTTTTTT. Encoded protein: CASSSRAGELFF.

V is TRBV7-2 and J is TRBJ2-3; tentative D call: TRBD1 (6 bases). CDR1 is SGHTA and CDR2 is FQGNSA in the germline V gene. With 2 bases removed from V and 8 bases from J, the gap between germline ends came to 20 bases. The CDR3 loop spans 16 amino acids. The CDR3 DNA sequence: TGTGCCAGCAGCTTATGGGTGACAGGAGGAAGGGGTACGCAGTATTTT. This encodes CASSLWVTGGRGTQYF.

In the case of this clone: This CDR3 is also generated by other DNA sequences in the sample. The chain joins TRBV4-2 to TRBJ2-3; the D is unclear. The V end lost 0 bases, the J end lost 2 bases, and 12 bases lay between the germline ends. The germline CDR1 and CDR2 sequences are LGHNA and YNFKEQ. The CDR3 contains 16 residues. CDR3: CASSQDLSVVTDTQYF. The DNA of the CDR3 is TGTGCCAGCAGCCAAGATCTGAGTGTGGTCACAGATACGCAGTATTTT.

The chain recombines TRBV7-2 with TRBJ2-3; a weak D match, TRBD2 (5 bases). V was trimmed by 4 bases and J by 1 base, leaving 15 bases between them. CDR3 length: 16 residues. The germline CDR1 and CDR2 sequences are SGHTA and FQGNSA. The CDR3 protein is CASSSARAAGTDTQYF. DNA of the CDR3: TGTGCCAGCAGCTCCGCACGAGCGGCCGGCACAGATACGCAGTATTTT. The variable domain in full, completed from reference TRBV7-2 and TRBJ2-3, reads GAGVSQSPSNKVTEKGKDVELRCDPISGHTALYWYRQSLGQGLEFLIYFQGNSAPDKSGLPSDRFSAERTGGSVSTLTIQRTQQEDSAVYLCASSSARAAGTDTQYFGPGTRLTVL.

The chain couples TRBV18 to TRBJ1-5; tentatively, D is TRBD1 (5 bases). Trimming shortened V by 4 bases and J by 2 bases, and 12 bases separated the two germline ends. Germline values: CDR1 KGHSH, CDR2 LQKENI. The CDR3 totals 15 residues. CDR3: CASSLIDSGNQPQHF. The CDR3 nucleotides are TGTGCCAGCTCACTAATCGACAGCGGCAATCAGCCCCAGCATTTT.

The chain employs TRBV28 and TRBJ2-7, with D unclear. CDR1 and CDR2 from the germline V gene are MDHEN and SYDVKM. Trimming removed 2 bases from V and 0 bases from J, with 14 bases in between. This CDR3 comprises 16 residues. DNA of the CDR3: TGTGCCAGCAGTTTAAGAAAAACCAGGAACTCCTACGAGCAGTACTTC. Its translation is CASSLRKTRNSYEQYF.

The rearrangement links TRBV21-1 to TRBJ2-7; TRBD1 reflects the table's D call only, with no check against the DNA. TRBV21-1 has pseudogene status. The CDR3 sequence is 14 residues long. The CDR3 sequence is CASNSHGHSYEQYF. The CDR3 DNA reads TGTGCCAGCAACTCCCACGGACACTCCTACGAGCAGTACTTC.

In regard to this clone: Other DNA sequences in this specimen translate into the identical CDR3. V usage is TRBV29-1 and J usage is TRBJ2-3; D uncertain. The CDR3 has 12 amino acids. Germline lookup yields CDR1 SQVTM and CDR2 ANQGSEA. The ends were cut back, 3 bases at V and 0 bases at J, with 4 bases in the middle. DNA for the CDR3: TGCAGCGTTGACCCGAGCACAGATACGCAGTATTTT. It encodes CSVDPSTDTQYF.

This clone came up once. The rearrangement uses TRBV27 and TRBJ2-7; 8 bases agree with TRBD1. CDR1 is MNHEY, CDR2 SMNVEV, per germline (reference sequence). CDR3 length: 14 amino acids. The junction had 1 base not matched to a gene; V was cut back by 1 base and J by 2 bases. In DNA, the CDR3 is TGTGCCAGCAGTTTATGGGACAGGCCCTACGAGCAGTACTTC. Its translation: CASSLWDRPYEQYF.

This chain joins TRBV29-1 and TRBJ2-7; TRBD1 matches at 8 bases. Germline V gene lookup returns CDR1 SQVTM and CDR2 ANQGSEA. The CDR3 runs 13 residues. The trim removed 7 bases at V and 2 bases at J, leaving 7 bases unmatched. CDR3 sequence reads: CSALNRGTYEQYF. Here the CDR3 DNA reads TGCAGCGCTCTCAACAGGGGGACCTACGAGCAGTACTTC.

The chain links TRBV7-8 to TRBJ1-1; 8 nucleotides agree with TRBD1. J lost 4 bases, V lost 1 base, and 17 bases had no gene match. Per germline, CDR1 SGHVS and CDR2 FQNEAQ. The length of the CDR3 is 19 residues. The CDR3 protein is CASSLGRWAGGWGGTEAFF. CDR3 in DNA: TGTGCCAGCAGCTTAGGCAGATGGGCAGGGGGCTGGGGTGGCACTGAAGCTTTCTTT.

V usage is TRBV18 and J usage is TRBJ1-3; D remains unclear. Germline CDR1 reads KGHSH; CDR2 reads LQKENI. This CDR3 is built from 16 residues. The germline V and J ends were trimmed by 0 bases and 4 bases, with 13 bases remaining between them. In nucleotides, the CDR3 is TGTGCCAGCTCACCACCGGGTCTTTCGGGGGGAAACACCATATATTTT. This encodes CASSPPGLSGGNTIYF. The full variable domain, its missing parts supplied by reference TRBV18 and TRBJ1-3, is NAGVMQNPRHLVRRRGQEARLRCSPMKGHSHVYWYRQLPEEGLKFMVYLQKENIIDESGMPKERFSAEFPKEGPSILRIQQVVRGDSAAYFCASSPPGLSGGNTIYFGEGSWLTVV.

This chain connects TRBV5-4 to TRBJ2-5, with 12 bases matching TRBD1. Per the germline V gene, CDR1 is SGHNT and CDR2 is YYREEE (reference sequence). The CDR3 runs to 17 residues. V gave up 3 bases and J gave up 4 bases; unmatched junction bases: 10. The CDR3 DNA reads as TGTGCCAGCAGCTCTCCGGGACAGGGGGCAGGTGGAGAGACCCAGTACTTC. As protein: CASSSPGQGAGGETQYF.

This clone came up once. The genes are TRBV29-1 and TRBJ1-1, with 8 bases fitting TRBD1. The CDR3 has 11 amino acids. CDR1 SQVTM and CDR2 ANQGSEA come from the germline V gene. V trimming: 4 bases; J trimming: 8 bases; junction bases outside the gene matches: 3. The CDR3 DNA reads TGCAGCGTTGCCCCAGGGGGCGAAGCTTTCTTT. Residues: CSVAPGGEAFF.

The chain combines TRBV5-4 with TRBJ2-5, with D perhaps TRBD1 (6 bases). Trimming left V 4 bases short and J 0 bases short, with 13 bases between. Germline CDR1 SGHNT, CDR2 YYREEE (reference sequence). This CDR3 is built from 15 residues. The CDR3 DNA follows: TGTGCCAGCAGCCCTCTTAGGGGGTACCAAGAGACCCAGTACTTC. It translates to CASSPLRGYQETQYF. The entire variable domain, with the rest obtained from reference TRBV5-4 and TRBJ2-5, is as follows: ETGVTQSPTHLIKTRGQQVTLRCSSQSGHNTVSWYQQALGQGPQFIFQYYREEENGRGNFPPRFSGLQFPNYSSELNVNALELDDSALYLCASSPLRGYQETQYFGPGTRLLVL.

The chain combines TRBV5-1 with TRBJ2-7; D remains unclear. The CDR3 extends over 14 amino acids. Deletions cut 0 bases from V and 3 bases from J, with 10 bases between. Germline assignment: CDR1 SGHRS and CDR2 YFSETQ. The CDR3, as DNA: TGCGCCAGCAGCTTGGACAGATCCATCTACGAGCAGTACTTC. This sequence encodes CASSLDRSIYEQYF.